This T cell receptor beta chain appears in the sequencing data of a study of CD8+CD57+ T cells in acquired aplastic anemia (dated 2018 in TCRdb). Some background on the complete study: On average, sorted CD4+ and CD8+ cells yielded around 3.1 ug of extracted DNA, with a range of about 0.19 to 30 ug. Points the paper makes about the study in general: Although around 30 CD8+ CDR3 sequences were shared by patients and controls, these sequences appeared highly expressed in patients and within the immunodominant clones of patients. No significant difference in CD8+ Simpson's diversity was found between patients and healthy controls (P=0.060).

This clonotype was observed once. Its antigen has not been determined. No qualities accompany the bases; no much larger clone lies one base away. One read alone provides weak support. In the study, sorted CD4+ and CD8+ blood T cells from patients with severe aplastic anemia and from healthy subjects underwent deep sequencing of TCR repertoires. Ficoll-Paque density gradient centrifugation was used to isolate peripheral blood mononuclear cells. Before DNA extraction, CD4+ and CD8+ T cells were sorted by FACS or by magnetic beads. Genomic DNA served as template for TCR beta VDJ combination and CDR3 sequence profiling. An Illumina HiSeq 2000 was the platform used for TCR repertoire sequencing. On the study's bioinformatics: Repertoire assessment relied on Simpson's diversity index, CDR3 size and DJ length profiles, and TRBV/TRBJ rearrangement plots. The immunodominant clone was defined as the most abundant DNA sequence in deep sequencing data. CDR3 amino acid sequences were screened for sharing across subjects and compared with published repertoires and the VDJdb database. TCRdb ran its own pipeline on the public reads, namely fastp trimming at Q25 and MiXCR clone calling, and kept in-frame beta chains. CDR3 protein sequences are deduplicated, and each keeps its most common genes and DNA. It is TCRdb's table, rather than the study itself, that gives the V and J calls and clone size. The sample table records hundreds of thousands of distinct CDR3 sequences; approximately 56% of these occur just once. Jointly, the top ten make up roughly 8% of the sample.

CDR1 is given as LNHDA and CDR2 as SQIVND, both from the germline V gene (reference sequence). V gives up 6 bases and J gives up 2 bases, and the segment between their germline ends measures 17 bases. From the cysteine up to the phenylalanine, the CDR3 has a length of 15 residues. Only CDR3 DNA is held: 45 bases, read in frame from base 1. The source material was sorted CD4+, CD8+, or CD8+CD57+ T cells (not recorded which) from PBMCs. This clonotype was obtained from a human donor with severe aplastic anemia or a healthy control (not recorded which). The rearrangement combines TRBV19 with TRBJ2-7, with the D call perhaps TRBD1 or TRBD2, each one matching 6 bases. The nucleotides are TGTGCCAGTAGGGTGGTGGGGGCGGGGACCTACGAGCAGTACTTC. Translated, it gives CASRVVGAGTYEQYF.